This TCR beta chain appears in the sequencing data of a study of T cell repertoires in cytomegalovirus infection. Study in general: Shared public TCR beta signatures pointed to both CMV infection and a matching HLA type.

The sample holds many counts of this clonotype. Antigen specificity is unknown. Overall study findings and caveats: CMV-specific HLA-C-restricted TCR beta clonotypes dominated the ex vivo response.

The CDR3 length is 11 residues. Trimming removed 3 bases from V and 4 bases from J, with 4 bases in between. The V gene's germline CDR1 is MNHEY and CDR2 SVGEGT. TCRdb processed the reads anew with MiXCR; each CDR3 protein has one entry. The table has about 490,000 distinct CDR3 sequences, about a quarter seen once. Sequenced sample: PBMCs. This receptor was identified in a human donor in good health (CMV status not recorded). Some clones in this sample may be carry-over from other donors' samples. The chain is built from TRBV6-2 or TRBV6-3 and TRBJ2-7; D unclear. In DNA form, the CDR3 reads TGTGCCAGCAGTTATTTATACGAGCAGTACTTC. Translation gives CASSYLYEQYF.